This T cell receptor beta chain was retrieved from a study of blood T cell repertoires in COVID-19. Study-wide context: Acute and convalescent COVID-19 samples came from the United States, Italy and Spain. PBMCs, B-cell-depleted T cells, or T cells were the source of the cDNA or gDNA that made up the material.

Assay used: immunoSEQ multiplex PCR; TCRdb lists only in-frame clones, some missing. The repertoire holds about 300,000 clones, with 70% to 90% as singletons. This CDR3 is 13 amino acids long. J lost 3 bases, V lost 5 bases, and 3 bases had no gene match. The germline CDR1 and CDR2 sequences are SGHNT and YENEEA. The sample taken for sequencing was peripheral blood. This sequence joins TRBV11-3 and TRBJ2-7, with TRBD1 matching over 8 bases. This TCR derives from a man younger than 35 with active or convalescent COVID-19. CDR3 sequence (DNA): TGTGCCAGCAGCGGGGGGACAGGCTACGAGCAGTACTTC. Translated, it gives CASSGGTGYEQYF.